This T cell receptor (beta chain) was found in a study of blood T cell repertoires in COVID-19 (dated by TCRdb to the early 2020s). For the study in its entirety: The collaborator samples originated in the United States, Italy and Spain and spanned the acute and convalescent phases of COVID-19. The material from the prospective study consisted of cDNA or gDNA derived from T cells, B-cell-depleted T cells, or PBMCs. Deeply sampled blood TCRbeta repertoires from subjects exposed to, actively infected with, or recovered from COVID-19 were included in the dataset. The repertoires were made available in a free public database intended to serve as a resource for research on the immune response to SARS-CoV-2. Samples came from the ongoing ImmuneRACE study (first 160 participants) plus 1,254 subjects from 6 global collaborators. A de-identified subject ID, COVID-19 status, age in years and sex were almost always included in the sample metadata. Where HLA class I and class II types were available, the types were taken from metadata supplied by the sample provider, not from assay-based typing. General conclusions and limits of the study: How much clinical and demographic metadata was included differed by source and by participant, and the metadata was provided uncurated.

The collaborating institutions used their own protocols to collect whole blood in K2EDTA tubes. For TCRbeta analysis, collaborators shipped samples as frozen whole blood, isolated PBMCs, or DNA extracted from either of those sample types. TCRbeta CDR3 regions were amplified from genomic DNA by means of the immunoSEQ Assay, a bias-controlled multiplex PCR. The published analysis was carried out like this. The number of nucleated cells in each sample was estimated from the amplification of reference gene primers within the assay. Sequence reads were collapsed and filtered to measure the absolute abundance of every unique TCRbeta CDR3 rearrangement. For each sample, productive Simpson clonality was calculated as the square root of Simpson's diversity index over productive rearrangements. TCRdb retrieved this table from immuneACCESS and kept in-frame rearrangements only. Not all clones are present; in checked studies, unresolved V genes account for under half, and no reason is known for the remainder. V and J calls and clone size follow that table, whereas D and trimming were derived from the DNA. The sample table holds some 130,000 clones, of which roughly 86% were seen once. 13% of the sample belongs to the ten largest clones.

The CDR3 covers 16 residues, taking in both the cysteine and the phenylalanine. Only the CDR3 part of the read is kept: 48 bases, read in frame from the first base. The germline V gene provides CDR1 SGHVS and CDR2 FQNEAQ. V lost 0 bases and J lost 8 bases, and the count of bases not matched to a germline gene is 7. Regarding this clone: The specificity of this receptor is unknown. There are no base qualities to consult, and no much larger clone falls within one base.

This receptor was taken from a human donor in a cohort sampled during active COVID-19. The V gene is TRBV7-8 and the J gene is TRBJ2-3; 11 middle bases align to TRBD2. The source material was peripheral blood. In nucleotides, the sequence is TGTGCCAGCAGCTTAGCCCCGACTAGCGGGGCTAGTACGCAGTATTTT. The resulting protein is CASSLAPTSGASTQYF.